One sample yielded the 28 T cell receptor beta chains listed below, sequenced in a study of preoperative IRX-2 immunotherapy in early breast cancer. Documented treatment: preoperative locoregional IRX-2 cytokine immunotherapy. TCRdb's copy holds only in-frame clones and misses some; the assay was immunoSEQ multiplex PCR. The sample includes about 11,000 clones, around 80% of them seen just once. Sequences were derived from lymph node tissue, sampled before IRX-2 immunotherapy. The receptors originated from a human donor with breast cancer.

The V and J genes are TRBV11-3 and TRBJ2-7; 7 bases line up with TRBD2. The CDR3 runs to 16 residues. V shed 3 bases, J shed 3 bases, and the junction held 11 bases outside the gene matches. CDR1 is SGHNT, CDR2 YENEEA, per germline. DNA of the CDR3: TGTGCCAGCAGCTTTGTCACGGGAGGCCTTTTCTACGAGCAGTACTTC. Translated, it gives CASSFVTGGLFYEQYF.

The CDR3 DNA is TGCGCCAGCAGCTCGACAGGGAACTCCTACAATGAGCAGTTCTTC. Translating it yields CASSSTGNSYNEQFF. The rearrangement links TRBV5-1 to TRBJ2-1; 7 nucleotides agree with TRBD1. The CDR3 consists of 15 residues. Germline loops: CDR1 SGHRS, CDR2 YFSETQ. The junction had 3 bases not matched to a gene; V was cut back by 3 bases and J by 0 bases.

This clone showed up just once. This chain links TRBV15 with TRBJ1-1; D uncertain. Trimming took 0 bases from V and 1 from J, leaving 6 bases between them. Germline V gene data show CDR1 as LNHNV and CDR2 as YYDKDF (reference sequence). The CDR3 loop spans 14 amino acids. DNA for the CDR3: TGTGCCACCAGCAGAGATCGGGGGAACACTGAAGCTTTCTTT. It encodes CATSRDRGNTEAFF. Variable domain in full (rest from reference TRBV15 and TRBJ1-1): DAMVIQNPRYQVTQFGKPVTLSCSQTLNHNVMYWYQQKSSQAPKLLFHYYDKDFNNEADTPDNFQSRRPNTSFCFLDIRSPGLGDTAMYLCATSRDRGNTEAFFGQGTRLTVV.

V usage is TRBV6-8 and J usage is TRBJ2-5, with 8 bases identical to TRBD2. This CDR3 comprises 16 residues. Per germline, CDR1 MNHGY and CDR2 SAAAGT. V lost 2 bases and J lost 2; bases outside the gene matches: 7. The CDR3 sequence is CASSYPREGPQETQYF. In DNA form, the CDR3 reads TGTGCCAGCAGTTACCCCCGGGAGGGCCCACAAGAGACCCAGTACTTC.

The chain is built from TRBV6-8 and TRBJ1-1; tentatively, D is TRBD1 (6 bases). This CDR3 has 17 amino acids. Germline V gene sequence: CDR1 MNHGY, CDR2 SAAAGT. V lost 7 bases and J lost 0, with 21 bases in between. For the CDR3, the DNA is TGTGCCAGCACCGTCCCCCCGGGACACCTAATGAACACTGAAGCTTTCTTT. As protein: CASTVPPGHLMNTEAFF.

The rearrangement links TRBV10-1 to TRBJ2-7, with unresolved D. This CDR3 spans 15 amino acids. Germline V gene sequence: CDR1 WNHNN, CDR2 SYGVQD (reference sequence). Trimming took 3 bases from V and 7 from J, leaving 19 bases between them. CDR3 nucleotide sequence: TGCGCCAGCAGTGATCTCCAGACGATCTTGGGTGAGCAGTACTTC. Translation gives CASSDLQTILGEQYF.

This clone was recorded a few times. The V call is TRBV11-3, the J call TRBJ2-1, with a possible D match to TRBD2 (6 bases). Trimming pared 2 bases from V and 6 bases from J, leaving 20 bases between. The CDR3 contains 17 residues. Per germline, CDR1 SGHNT and CDR2 YENEEA. The DNA of the CDR3 is TGTGCCAGCAGCTTAAAGGCGGGGTGGGGTGAGACCAATGAGCAGTTCTTC. The encoded protein is CASSLKAGWGETNEQFF.

This clone has just a few counts. V gene TRBV6-8 combines with J gene TRBJ2-7; TRBD2 aligns across 12 bases. Germline V gene data show CDR1 as MNHGY and CDR2 as SAAAGT. This CDR3 is 16 amino acids long. V shed 6 bases and J 3 bases; nucleotides not matched to a gene: 9. CDR3 residues: CASSAGLAGRLYEQYF. CDR3 sequence (DNA): TGTGCCAGCAGCGCCGGACTAGCGGGACGACTCTACGAGCAGTACTTC.

The V and J genes are TRBV18 and TRBJ2-3; D call uncertain. This CDR3 comprises 14 residues. Germline-derived CDR1 and CDR2 are KGHSH and LQKENI. V was pared by 3 bases and J by 2 bases, with 9 bases between. The DNA of the CDR3 is TGTGCCAGCTCACCCAAAAGTGTCACAGATACGCAGTATTTT. Translating it yields CASSPKSVTDTQYF.

The V gene is TRBV23-1, the J gene TRBJ1-5; perhaps TRBD1 as D (5 bases). TRBV23-1 is recorded as an ORF, its role being uncertain. The CDR3 covers 17 residues. V lost 6 bases to trimming and J lost 0 bases, with 18 bases between them. DNA for the CDR3: TGCGCCAGCAGCCAAGATCTGGGGGGAAATAGCAATCAGCCCCAGCATTTT. This translates into CASSQDLGGNSNQPQHF.

The rearrangement uses TRBV7-2 and TRBJ2-3, with TRBD2 matching over 8 bases. CDR3 length: 15 residues. Trimming removed 4 bases from V and 1 base from J; junction bases left unmatched: 4. Germline loops: CDR1 SGHTA, CDR2 FQGNSA. CDR3 residues: CASSSGGVGTDTQYF. In DNA form, the CDR3 reads TGTGCCAGCAGCTCCGGGGGGGTCGGCACAGATACGCAGTATTTT.

The chain has TRBV19 and TRBJ2-7; TRBD2 aligns across 9 bases. Germline CDR1 reads LNHDA; CDR2 reads SQIVND (reference sequence). There are 14 residues in the CDR3. J gave up 3 bases and V 4 bases, and 4 bases lay outside the gene matches. The CDR3 nucleotides are TGTGCCAGTAGTACGTTGACTAGCGGCTACGAGCAGTACTTC. It specifies CASSTLTSGYEQYF.

The CDR3 sequence is CASSLIGSSYEQYF. CDR3 nucleotide sequence: TGTGCCAGCAGCTTAATCGGCAGTTCCTACGAGCAGTACTTC. V is TRBV7-1 and J is TRBJ2-7; D unresolved. TRBV7-1 is labeled an ORF, and its function is uncertain. V lost 4 bases and J 1 base, leaving 11 bases between the germline ends. The CDR3 totals 14 residues.

The rearrangement uses TRBV30 and TRBJ2-7; D unresolved. V was pared by 0 bases and J by 2 bases, with 11 bases between. Germline V CDR1 and CDR2: GTSNPN, SVGIG (reference sequence). The CDR3 sequence is 14 residues long. The CDR3 DNA reads as TGTGCCTGGAGTGTACGGGCAGGTACCTACGAGCAGTACTTC. The encoded protein is CAWSVRAGTYEQYF.

The CDR3: CASSSRQGSEQFF. The CDR3 DNA reads as TGTGCCAGTAGTTCCCGACAGGGAAGCGAGCAGTTCTTC. The V call is TRBV19, the J call TRBJ2-1; 7 bases match TRBD1. V was clipped by 5 bases and J by 10 bases; unmatched bases: 8. This CDR3 has 13 amino acids. Germline V CDR1 and CDR2: LNHDA, SQIVND (reference sequence).

This chain joins TRBV6-8 and TRBJ2-2; D is possibly TRBD1 or TRBD2 (5 bases each). Germline assignment: CDR1 MNHGY and CDR2 SAAAGT. CDR3 length equals 16 residues. The V end was cut by 5 bases, the J end by 7 bases, with 20 bases between. Here the CDR3 DNA reads TGTGCCAGCAGTCGACCGGGATTACAGGCATTCGGGGAGCTGTTTTTT. Its protein is CASSRPGLQAFGELFF.

The rearrangement uses TRBV11-3 and TRBJ2-7; the D gene is possibly TRBD2 (6 bases). The V and J ends lost 3 bases and 5 bases respectively, with 17 bases between them. The germline CDR1 and CDR2 sequences are SGHNT and YENEEA. The CDR3 sequence is 15 residues long. The CDR3 region has the DNA TGTGCCAGCAGCTTGGGTCTAGCGAGGGAAAACGAGCAGTACTTC. Translation gives CASSLGLARENEQYF. The whole variable domain, remainder taken from reference TRBV11-3 and TRBJ2-7, is EAGVVQSPRYKIIEKKQPVAFWCNPISGHNTLYWYLQNLGQGPELLIRYENEEAVDDSQLPKDRFSAERLKGVDSTLKIQPAELGDSAVYLCASSLGLARENEQYFGPGTRLTVT.

The rearrangement joins TRBV29-1 to TRBJ1-1; TRBD1 agrees at 7 bases. V gave up 6 bases and J gave up 6 bases; unmatched junction bases: 7. This CDR3 has 12 amino acids. Per the germline V gene, CDR1 is SQVTM and CDR2 is ANQGSEA. CDR3 sequence: CSVAQGSAEAFF. The CDR3 nucleotides are TGCAGCGTGGCACAGGGGTCGGCTGAAGCTTTCTTT.

The gene calls are TRBV6-8 and TRBJ1-2; 7 nucleotides line up with TRBD1. The J segment lost 7 bases and the V segment lost 4 bases, leaving 6 bases of the junction unmatched. There are 13 residues in the CDR3. Germline-derived CDR1 and CDR2 are MNHGY and SAAAGT. CDR3 nucleotide sequence: TGTGCCAGCAGTTCAGGACAGGAAACTGGCTACACCTTC. Protein product: CASSSGQETGYTF.

The V call is TRBV19, the J call TRBJ1-5; D is undetermined. This CDR3 is built from 16 residues. Germline lookup yields CDR1 LNHDA and CDR2 SQIVND (reference sequence). The V and J ends lost 0 bases and 2 bases respectively, with 11 bases between them. CDR3 DNA sequence: TGTGCCAGTAGTATAGAGGGAGGTGGACGCAATCAGCCCCAGCATTTT. Amino acid sequence: CASSIEGGGRNQPQHF.

V gene TRBV12-2 combines with J gene TRBJ2-4; the tabulated D call, TRBD2, remains unverified against the DNA. TRBV12-2 is given as a pseudogene. The CDR3 extends over 20 amino acids. CDR3 protein: CASRLRRVSGSGRVKNIQYF. The CDR3 coding sequence is TGTGCAAGTCGCTTACGGCGGGTTAGCGGGAGCGGTCGGGTCAAAAACATTCAGTACTTC.

The chain carries TRBV19 and TRBJ2-4; TRBD1 matches 9 bases. The V gene end was trimmed by 2 bases and the J gene end by 11 bases; junction bases not matched to a gene: 10. The CDR3 is 15 amino acids. Germline values: CDR1 LNHDA, CDR2 SQIVND (reference sequence). The CDR3 loop reads CASSIPGTGSLLQYF. CDR3 in DNA: TGTGCCAGTAGTATACCCGGGACAGGGTCTCTTCTTCAGTACTTC.

The chain couples TRBV11-3 to TRBJ1-2, with D possibly matching TRBD1 (6 bases). The CDR3 loop spans 16 amino acids. Germline V gene sequence: CDR1 SGHNT, CDR2 YENEEA. V dropped 3 bases and J dropped 4 bases, with 18 bases sitting between them. The DNA of the CDR3 is TGTGCCAGCAGCTTGGCCTATATACAGGGTGGCTATGGCTACACCTTC. Translation gives CASSLAYIQGGYGYTF. Full variable domain (remainder filled in from reference TRBV11-3 and TRBJ1-2): EAGVVQSPRYKIIEKKQPVAFWCNPISGHNTLYWYLQNLGQGPELLIRYENEEAVDDSQLPKDRFSAERLKGVDSTLKIQPAELGDSAVYLCASSLAYIQGGYGYTFGSGTRLTVV.

This rearrangement joins TRBV29-1 to TRBJ2-1; 7 bases are shared with TRBD2. V lost 5 bases to trimming and J lost 9 bases; unmatched junction nucleotides: 7. Germline-derived CDR1 and CDR2 are SQVTM and ANQGSEA. The CDR3 is made up of 12 amino acids. DNA of the CDR3: TGCAGCGTTCCCCGGGGGGAAATTGAGCAGTTCTTC. Residues: CSVPRGEIEQFF.

The V gene is TRBV6-8, the J gene TRBJ1-1, with TRBD1 as a possible D gene (5 bases). V lost 3 bases and J lost 1, with 15 bases in between. CDR1 and CDR2 from the germline V gene are MNHGY and SAAAGT. The length of the CDR3 is 16 residues. CDR3 DNA sequence: TGTGCCAGCAGTTATGTCCCAGGGACGGGGAACACTGAAGCTTTCTTT. Protein: CASSYVPGTGNTEAFF.

Only a few counts were recorded for this clone. The chain recombines TRBV6-8 with TRBJ1-3; 7 nucleotides match TRBD1. Unmatched junction bases numbered 11, after V lost 5 bases and J lost 4 bases. The CDR3 spans 16 residues. Germline values: CDR1 MNHGY, CDR2 SAAAGT. The CDR3 loop is CASSPDSTGRGNTIYF. The CDR3 nucleotides read TGTGCCAGCAGTCCAGACTCGACAGGGAGGGGAAACACCATATATTTT.

The chain carries TRBV6-8 and TRBJ2-2; 10 positions agree with TRBD2. Looked up from germline, CDR1 is MNHGY and CDR2 is SAAAGT. This CDR3 is 16 amino acids long. Losses at the gene ends were 5 bases for V and 7 bases for J; bases not matched to a gene: 10. CDR3 loop: CASSLSGRSLGGELFF. In DNA, the CDR3 is TGTGCCAGCAGTCTTAGCGGGAGGTCCCTCGGCGGGGAGCTGTTTTTT.

V usage is TRBV7-5 and J usage is TRBJ2-3; the table's D call, TRBD2, has no DNA check behind it. TRBV7-5 is a listed pseudogene. The CDR3 extends over 18 amino acids. The CDR3 loop reads CASSRILGASGRTDTQYF. DNA for the CDR3: TGTGCCAGCAGCCGGATCCTCGGGGCTAGCGGACGCACAGATACGCAGTATTTT.